This T cell receptor beta chain was recorded in a study of glioma-infiltrating T cells. Using RNA template, CDR3s of TCR alpha and beta were amplified with iRepertoire arm-PCR. One-step reverse transcription and amplification started from approximately 100-400 ng of tissue mRNA or PBMC total RNA. TCRdb ran MiXCR on the multiplex PCR reads and lists one entry per CDR3 protein. The top ten hold 5% to 5.5% of the sample, which has about 180,000 distinct CDR3 sequences, 43% seen once. The study, taken as a whole, reports: Above-expected tissue-blood divergence occurred in all gliomas, most in low-grade ones. Tissue and blood shared very few CDR3 sequences.

Remarks on this clonotype: The antigen is unknown.

V was cut by 1 base and J by 9 bases, with 16 bases left in between. Germline-derived CDR1 and CDR2 are LGHDT and YNNKEL (reference sequence). The CDR3 totals 15 residues. The chain has TRBV3-1 and TRBJ1-5; tentative D call: TRBD1 (5 bases). The receptor was isolated from a human donor with low-grade glioma or glioblastoma, undergoing nonglioma brain surgery, or in good health (not recorded which). Material for sequencing was glioma tissue, nonneoplastic brain tissue, or PBMCs (not recorded which). The CDR3 spells CASSQANAGGTPQHF. DNA for the CDR3: TGTGCCAGCAGCCAAGCTAACGCGGGGGGGACGCCCCAGCATTTT.